This T cell receptor (beta chain) stems from a study of blood T cell repertoires in COVID-19. At the level of the study: Researchers got acute and convalescent COVID-19 samples from the United States, Italy and Spain. From T cells, B-cell-depleted T cells, or PBMCs came the material, which was cDNA or gDNA.

From germline, CDR1 is SNHLY and CDR2 FYNNEI. Trimming cost V 7 bases and J 4 bases, with 13 bases left between them. The CDR3 spans 13 residues. Original analysis: Cell counts per sample came from amplifying reference gene primers. Assay used: immunoSEQ multiplex PCR; TCRdb lists only in-frame clones, some missing. The V and J calls and clone size were taken over from that table, and D and trimming were inferred from the DNA. The table includes approximately 380,000 clones, 85% detected once. This clone was seen just once. Sequenced sample: peripheral blood. The receptor comes from a woman younger than 35 with acute or convalescent COVID-19. The rearrangement uses TRBV2 and TRBJ1-2, with no clear D. The CDR3 reads CASTPRTLYGYTF. Here the CDR3 DNA reads TGTGCCAGCACCCCCCGGACTCTCTATGGCTACACCTTC.